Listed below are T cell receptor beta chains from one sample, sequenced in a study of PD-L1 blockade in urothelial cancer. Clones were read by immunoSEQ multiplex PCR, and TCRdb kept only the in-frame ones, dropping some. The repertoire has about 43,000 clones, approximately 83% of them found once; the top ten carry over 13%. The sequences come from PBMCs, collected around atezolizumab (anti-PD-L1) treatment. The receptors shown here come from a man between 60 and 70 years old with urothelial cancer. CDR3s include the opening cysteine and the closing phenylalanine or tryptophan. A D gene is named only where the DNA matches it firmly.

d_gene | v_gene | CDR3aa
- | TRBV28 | CASSKRQARYGYTF
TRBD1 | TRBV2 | CASSYRDRPLNTEAFF
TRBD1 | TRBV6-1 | CASSGGQVPNQPQHF
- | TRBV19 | CASSPTTNEKLFF
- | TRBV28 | CASRRGFSPLHF
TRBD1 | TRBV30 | CAWSPGQGYSAYEQYF
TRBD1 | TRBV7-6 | CASSSGQEGTQYF
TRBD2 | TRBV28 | CASSLRGGGNTGELFF
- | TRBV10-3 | CAISEPGAAGREKLFF
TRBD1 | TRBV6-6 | CASRRTGSGSGNTIYF
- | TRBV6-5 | CASSYSPGNQETQYF
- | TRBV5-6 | CASSLWAQGRSPLHF
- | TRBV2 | CASSQGRGYEQYF
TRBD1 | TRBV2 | CATSTGMNTEAFF
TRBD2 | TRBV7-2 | CASSLRLASDYNEQFF
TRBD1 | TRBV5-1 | CASSLARQGAGELFF
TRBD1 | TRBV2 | CASSGDRNSPLHF